These 20 T cell receptor beta chains originate from one sample sequenced in a study of human T cells and chemical hapten exposure. The time point was: patch test 1, 2 weeks after DPC sensitization. Treatment denoted: therapeutic diphenylcyclopropenone sensitization with weekly scalp DPC. MiXCR was run by TCRdb on the RACE reads, yielding one entry per CDR3 protein. The sample lists 79,000 or so distinct CDR3 sequences; 10% were seen once. Sequencing used whole blood, obtained in connection with sensitization to the hapten diphenylcyclopropenone (DPC). The origin of the receptors is a woman aged 50 to 60 with alopecia areata. Some clones in this sample may be carry-over from other donors' samples.

V gene TRBV9 combines with J gene TRBJ2-7, with TRBD2 identical over 7 bases. CDR1 is SGDLS and CDR2 is YYNGEE in the germline V gene. The V segment lost 4 bases and the J segment 6 bases; nucleotides outside the gene matches: 7. The CDR3 has 13 amino acids. Written as DNA, the CDR3 is TGTGCCAGCAGCCCAGGGACTACTTCCGAGCAGTACTTC. Protein: CASSPGTTSEQYF.

This clonotype was recorded many times. The chain uses TRBV27 and TRBJ2-4; the match to TRBD2 covers 7 bases. Germline V gives CDR1 MNHEY, CDR2 SMNVEV (reference sequence). The V gene end was trimmed by 3 bases and the J gene end by 6 bases; junction bases not matched to a gene: 8. The CDR3 sequence is 15 residues long. CDR3 in amino acids: CASSFRGGPGNIQYF. As DNA, the CDR3 is TGTGCCAGCAGTTTCCGCGGGGGACCCGGAAACATTCAGTACTTC.

The chain combines TRBV28 with TRBJ1-1; weak D call: TRBD1 (5 bases). The germline V gene has CDR1 MDHEN and CDR2 SYDVKM. The CDR3 is made up of 12 amino acids. Trimming removed 8 bases at V and 7 bases at J, with 14 bases between. As DNA, the CDR3 is TGTGCCAGCTGGGGGTCCGTAGGTGAAGCTTTCTTT. Its protein is CASWGSVGEAFF. The full variable domain, rest sourced from reference TRBV28 and TRBJ1-1, is DVKVTQSSRYLVKRTGEKVFLECVQDMDHENMFWYRQDPGLGLRLIYFSYDVKMKEKGDIPEGYSVSREKKERFSLILESASTNQTSMYLCASWGSVGEAFFGQGTRLTVV.

The gene calls are TRBV29-1 and TRBJ2-7, with D perhaps matching TRBD2 (6 bases). V lost 6 bases, J lost 5 bases, and 17 bases lay in between. This CDR3 comprises 13 residues. CDR1 and CDR2 from the germline V gene are SQVTM and ANQGSEA. Here the CDR3 DNA reads TGCAGCGTCCGCGGGGTCGCCAGCAACGAGCAGTACTTC. Translation gives CSVRGVASNEQYF.

This clonotype was seen a few times. The chain links TRBV11-3 to TRBJ2-1, with unresolved D. V dropped 2 bases and J dropped 8 bases, with 16 bases sitting between them. The CDR3 sequence is 15 residues long. CDR1 is SGHNT, CDR2 YENEEA, per germline. This CDR3 reads CASSLWPKLGDEQFF. DNA of the CDR3: TGTGCCAGCAGCTTATGGCCCAAACTGGGCGATGAGCAGTTCTTC.

There are a few counts of this clonotype. The chain joins TRBV6-2 or TRBV6-3 to TRBJ2-7; D is unresolved. The germline gives CDR1 MNHEY, CDR2 SVGEGT. The CDR3 length is 14 residues. Trimming stripped 4 bases from V and 0 bases from J, with 10 bases between. CDR3 nucleotides: TGTGCCAGCAGTTCCGACTCGAGCTCCTACGAGCAGTACTTC. It translates to CASSSDSSSYEQYF.

This clonotype was found many times. This sequence joins TRBV3-1 and TRBJ1-2; TRBD1 matches 8 bases. Germline V gene sequence: CDR1 LGHDT, CDR2 YNNKEL (reference sequence). Trimming at V came to 0 bases and at J to 7 bases, leaving 16 bases not matched to a gene. The CDR3 runs to 18 residues. The CDR3 is CASSQDAHAFQGARGYTF. DNA of the CDR3: TGTGCCAGCAGCCAAGATGCCCACGCCTTCCAGGGGGCGCGTGGCTACACCTTC.

The chain links TRBV6-2 or TRBV6-3 to TRBJ1-1; D remains ambiguous. The CDR3 runs 12 residues. V lost 5 bases, J lost 7 bases, and 11 bases lay in between. Germline assignment: CDR1 MNHEY and CDR2 SVGEGT. In DNA form, the CDR3 reads TGTGCCAGCAGTCTAGAGTGGGGTGAAGCTTTCTTT. Its protein is CASSLEWGEAFF.

This clonotype has at least ten counts. V is TRBV28 and J is TRBJ2-3; the D call may be TRBD1 or TRBD2 (5 bases each). V shed 6 bases and J shed 4 bases, with 11 bases lying between them. Looked up from germline, CDR1 is MDHEN and CDR2 is SYDVKM. The CDR3 length is 13 residues. The CDR3 DNA reads as TGTGCCAGCAGGCCCCAGGGACCAGATACGCAGTATTTT. This encodes CASRPQGPDTQYF.

This clonotype turned up a few times. The chain joins TRBV20-1 to TRBJ2-7, with TRBD1 matching 10 bases. V lost 5 bases and J lost 5; bases outside the gene matches: 9. This CDR3 is built from 14 residues. CDR1 is DFQATT, CDR2 SNEGSKA, per germline (reference sequence). This CDR3 reads CSAPGDRGVNEQYF. The CDR3 coding sequence is TGCAGTGCTCCCGGGGACAGGGGAGTCAACGAGCAGTACTTC.

The chain couples TRBV9 to TRBJ2-7; 9 bases align to TRBD2. Germline CDR1 is SGDLS and CDR2 is YYNGEE. With 0 bases clipped from V and 6 bases from J, the junction kept 4 bases outside the gene matches. This CDR3 is built from 14 residues. In DNA form, the CDR3 reads TGTGCCAGCAGCGTAGCTAGCGGGAAGGCCGAGCAGTACTTC. It codes for CASSVASGKAEQYF.

J is TRBJ2-1 and V is TRBV2; the D is unclear. V was cut by 7 bases and J by 3 bases, with 10 bases left in between. The CDR3 is made up of 13 amino acids. The germline CDR1 and CDR2 sequences are SNHLY and FYNNEI. In DNA, the CDR3 is TGTGCCAGCACCTTCGGGCACTACAATGAGCAGTTCTTC. Translating it yields CASTFGHYNEQFF. The whole variable domain, remainder taken from reference TRBV2 and TRBJ2-1, is EPEVTQTPSHQVTQMGQEVILRCVPISNHLYFYWYRQILGQKVEFLVSFYNNEISEKSEIFDDQFSVERPDGSNFTLKIRSTKLEDSAMYFCASTFGHYNEQFFGPGTRLTVL.

This clonotype was picked up many times. The chain links TRBV18 to TRBJ2-5; possible D gene TRBD2, 6 bases. This CDR3 has 15 residues. The germline V gene has CDR1 KGHSH and CDR2 LQKENI. V shed 3 bases and J shed 2 bases, with 13 bases lying between them. CDR3 residues: CASSPLSSGQETQYF. CDR3 DNA: TGTGCCAGCTCACCTTTGAGTAGCGGACAAGAGACCCAGTACTTC.

This clonotype came up many times. The CDR3 coding sequence is TGCAGCGTTGAAAGACAGGGTAAAGAAACTGAAGCTTTCTTT. Its protein product is CSVERQGKETEAFF. The J gene is TRBJ1-1, the V gene TRBV29-1; 7 nucleotides agree with TRBD1. The CDR3 loop spans 14 amino acids. CDR1 and CDR2 (germline): SQVTM, ANQGSEA. V was pared by 2 bases and J by 5 bases, with 8 bases of the junction left unmatched. The entire variable domain, with the rest obtained from reference TRBV29-1 and TRBJ1-1, is as follows: SAVISQKPSRDICQRGTSLTIQCQVDSQVTMMFWYRQQPGQSLTLIATANQGSEATYESGFVIDKFPISRPNLTFSTLTVSNMSPEDSSIYLCSVERQGKETEAFFGQGTRLTVV.

In its sample, this clonotype was seen a few times. The chain is built from TRBV13 and TRBJ2-3; D ambiguous. Germline V CDR1 and CDR2: PRHDT, FYEKMQ (reference sequence). V dropped 6 bases and J dropped 1 base, with 8 bases sitting between them. The CDR3 sequence is 13 residues long. The CDR3 loop reads CASSSVGTDTQYF. DNA of the CDR3: TGTGCCAGCAGTTCGGTGGGCACAGATACGCAGTATTTT.

V and J are TRBV11-2 and TRBJ2-1; D might be TRBD2 (6 bases). Germline V gene data show CDR1 as SGHAT and CDR2 as FQNNGV. The CDR3 extends over 15 amino acids. V shed 2 bases and J shed 4 bases, with 12 bases lying between them. The chain's CDR3 is CASSLSSAPYNEQFF. The CDR3 bases are TGTGCCAGCAGCTTATCTAGCGCCCCTTACAATGAGCAGTTCTTC.

This clonotype was counted ten times or more. The J gene is TRBJ1-4, the V gene TRBV2, with 8 bases matching TRBD1. Trimming at V came to 4 bases and at J to 1 base, leaving 8 bases not matched to a gene. Germline values: CDR1 SNHLY, CDR2 FYNNEI. The CDR3 is made up of 17 amino acids. The CDR3 sequence is CASSGQGAVVTNEKLFF. CDR3 bases: TGTGCCAGCAGTGGTCAGGGGGCGGTTGTAACTAATGAAAAACTGTTTTTT.

This clonotype was seen at least ten times. This chain links TRBV7-3 with TRBJ1-1, with unresolved D. Per the germline V gene, CDR1 is SGHTA and CDR2 is FQGTGA. Trimming left V 5 bases short and J 2 bases short, with 9 bases between. The CDR3 contains 13 residues. CDR3 DNA: TGTGCCAGCAGCGAAGACACTAACACTGAAGCTTTCTTT. As protein: CASSEDTNTEAFF.

The chain employs TRBV28 and TRBJ2-7, with D uncertain. Germline CDR1 is MDHEN and CDR2 is SYDVKM. Trimming took 2 bases from V and 2 from J, leaving 10 bases between them. There are 14 residues in the CDR3. The CDR3 region has the DNA TGTGCCAGCAGTTTAACCATTACCCCCTACGAGCAGTACTTC. Amino acid sequence: CASSLTITPYEQYF.

The chain is built from TRBV3-1 and TRBJ1-1; no clear D gene. The germline V gene has CDR1 LGHDT and CDR2 YNNKEL (reference sequence). This CDR3 contains 13 residues. Trimming removed 2 bases at V and 4 bases at J, with 8 bases between. This CDR3 reads CASSQKGFTEAFF. For the CDR3, the DNA is TGTGCCAGCAGCCAAAAAGGGTTCACTGAAGCTTTCTTT.